A selection of T cell receptor beta chains follows, all from one sample in a study of blood T cell repertoires in COVID-19. Repertoires were generated with immunoSEQ multiplex PCR, while TCRdb's copy carries only in-frame clones and drops some. The sample consists of roughly 150,000 clones, roughly 91% of them appearing once. Sequenced: peripheral blood. These receptors originate from a man between 18 and 35 years old with COVID-19, enrolled during active disease. The CDR3 runs from the conserved cysteine through the conserved F or W. The D gene is left open where the match is weak. The size entry is marked missing in some rows and otherwise reads once, few, many or a size class.

d_call j_call clone_size v_call cdr3_aa cdr3_nt
. TRBJ1-4 . TRBV28 CASSLRTATNEKLLF TGTGCCAGCAGTTTACGGACAGCAACTAATGAAAAACTGCTTTTT
TRBD1 TRBJ2-7 . TRBV4-3 CASSQAQGHEQYF TGCGCCAGCAGCCAGGCACAGGGGCACGAGCAGTACTTC
. TRBJ1-5 . TRBV6-2/TRBV6-3 CASSSIGNQPQHF TGTGCCAGCAGTTCGATAGGCAATCAGCCCCAGCATTTT
TRBD1 TRBJ1-5 few TRBV7-2 CASSLAPGQGSQPQHF TGTGCCAGCAGCTTAGCGCCGGGACAGGGTTCTCAGCCCCAGCATTTT
TRBD1 TRBJ1-3 once TRBV5-1 CASSLEGATGNTIYF TGCGCCAGCAGCTTGGAGGGGGCAACGGGAAACACCATATATTTT
. TRBJ1-1 . TRBV30 CALHRNTEAFF TGTGCCTTACACAGGAACACTGAAGCTTTCTTT
. TRBJ2-2 once TRBV7-9 CASSTPTGTGELFF TGTGCCAGCAGCACCCCAACAGGGACAGGGGAGCTGTTTTTT
TRBD2 TRBJ2-1 . TRBV28 CASSSRLAGKTNNEQFF TGTGCCAGCAGTTCCCGACTAGCGGGAAAAACGAACAATGAGCAGTTCTTC
. TRBJ1-4 . TRBV2 CASTTPPGPTNEKLFF TGTGCCAGCACCACCCCGCCGGGTCCAACTAATGAAAAACTGTTTTTT
TRBD1 TRBJ1-2 . TRBV6-1 CASSEAGTGSYGYTF TGTGCCAGCAGTGAAGCGGGGACAGGTTCCTATGGCTACACCTTC
TRBD2 TRBJ2-3 . TRBV4-1 CASGPGNRLAATDTQYF TGCGCCAGCGGCCCAGGGAATAGGCTAGCGGCCACAGATACGCAGTATTTT
. TRBJ1-3 . TRBV9 CASSEGQPYSGNTIYF TGTGCCAGCAGCGAGGGACAACCGTACTCTGGAAACACCATATATTTT
. TRBJ1-2 few TRBV27 CASSPHWGSANYGYTF TGTGCCAGCAGTCCCCATTGGGGCAGCGCTAACTATGGCTACACCTTC
. TRBJ2-3 . TRBV4-3 CASSGGTDTQYF TGCGCCAGCAGTGGAGGCACAGATACGCAGTATTTT
. TRBJ2-7 . TRBV21-1 CASSRSRRTLGTSGYYEQYF TGTGCCAGCAGCAGATCCAGACGTACACTGGGGACTAGCGGTTACTACGAGCAGTACTTC
TRBD1 TRBJ2-7 . TRBV27 CASSWGQGPLSYEQYF TGTGCCAGCAGTTGGGGACAGGGTCCCTTAAGCTACGAGCAGTACTTC
. TRBJ2-1 . TRBV7-9 CASSPSYAAYNEQFF TGTGCCAGCAGCCCTTCCTACGCGGCATACAATGAGCAGTTCTTC
. TRBJ1-1 . TRBV5-1 CASSSPWAGVNTEAFF TGCGCCAGCAGCTCCCCCTGGGCAGGGGTGAACACTGAAGCTTTCTTT
TRBD2 TRBJ2-7 once TRBV3-1/TRBV3-2 CASSQTFPGLAEYEQYF TGTGCCAGCAGCCAAACCTTCCCGGGACTAGCTGAGTACGAGCAGTACTTC
TRBD2 TRBJ2-1 . TRBV7-2 CASSLSGTTGGEQFF TGTGCCAGCAGCCTGTCCGGGACTACTGGAGGTGAGCAGTTCTTC
TRBD2 TRBJ2-3 . TRBV18 CASSPTQLAGGPDTQYF TGTGCCAGCTCCCCCACCCAGCTAGCGGGAGGCCCAGATACGCAGTATTTT
TRBD1 TRBJ1-5 . TRBV10-3 CAISEGTGRFKPQHF TGTGCCATCAGTGAGGGGACAGGGCGATTCAAGCCCCAGCATTTT
TRBD1 TRBJ1-1 . TRBV19 CASSRGWKVDRGTEAFF TGTGCCAGTAGTAGGGGGTGGAAGGTGGACAGGGGAACTGAAGCTTTCTTT
TRBD2 TRBJ2-1 . TRBV25-1 CASSDLAGATNEQFF TGTGCCAGCAGTGACCTAGCGGGAGCGACCAATGAGCAGTTCTTC
. TRBJ2-1 . TRBV30 CAWSVGVLSEQFF TGTGCCTGGAGTGTAGGGGTGCTTAGTGAGCAGTTCTTC
. TRBJ2-7 . TRBV12-2 CASRLAVRRESCEQYF TGTGCAAGTCGCTTAGCTGTAAGGCGGGAGAGTTGCGAGCAGTACTTC
. TRBJ1-2 . TRBV4-1 CASSHQELRGYGYTF TGCGCCAGCAGCCATCAAGAGCTCCGGGGTTATGGCTACACCTTC
. TRBJ2-1 . TRBV24-1 CATSDSSDTEQFF TGTGCCACCAGTGATTCTTCGGACACGGAGCAGTTCTTC
. TRBJ2-7 . TRBV6-6 CASGDIQSYEQYF TGTGCCAGCGGGGACATTCAATCCTACGAGCAGTACTTC
TRBD1 TRBJ2-3 . TRBV29-1 CSVRGGVEYGTDTQYF TGCAGCGTTCGAGGGGGCGTTGAGTATGGCACAGATACGCAGTATTTT
TRBD1 TRBJ1-2 . TRBV6-5 CASSYRQGGNYGYTF TGTGCCAGCAGTTACAGACAGGGGGGTAACTATGGCTACACCTTC
. TRBJ2-7 . TRBV4-3 CASSKLQGLEQYF TGCGCCAGCAGCAAACTACAGGGCTTGGAGCAGTACTTC
. TRBJ2-2 . TRBV9 CASSPKGAVTGELFF TGTGCCAGCAGCCCCAAAGGGGCCGTCACCGGGGAGCTGTTTTTT
TRBD2 TRBJ2-1 . TRBV5-8 CASSSTSGSYNEQFF TGTGCCAGCAGCTCCACTAGCGGGAGCTACAATGAGCAGTTCTTC
TRBD1 TRBJ1-5 . TRBV15 CATRGTQGSNQPQHF TGTGCCACCAGAGGAACACAGGGGAGCAATCAGCCCCAGCATTTT
TRBD2 TRBJ2-7 . TRBV5-1 CASSLGTSAPYEQYF TGCGCCAGCAGCTTGGGTACTAGCGCTCCCTACGAGCAGTACTTC
. TRBJ2-3 . TRBV9 CASSVEGGTDTQYF TGTGCCAGCAGCGTAGAGGGGGGCACAGATACGCAGTATTTT